The rows below give T cell receptor beta chains drawn from one sample of a study of cytomegalovirus exposure and HLA in healthy donors. The method was immunoSEQ multiplex PCR; TCRdb's version includes in-frame clones alone and lacks a portion of them. The sample shows some 190,000 clones, about three quarters of them seen only once. Sequenced input: PBMCs. The receptors shown here come from a man aged 18 to 29 in good health and CMV-seronegative. The CDR3 runs from the conserved cysteine through the conserved F or W. Each record gives: J gene, V gene, CDR3 protein.

j_gene: TRBJ1-2; v_gene: TRBV4-2; CDR3aa: CASSRTGYGYTF
j_gene: TRBJ1-5; v_gene: TRBV19; CDR3aa: CASSNRANQPQHF
j_gene: TRBJ2-7; v_gene: TRBV7-2; CDR3aa: CASSPSFGVYEQYF
j_gene: TRBJ2-7; v_gene: TRBV30; CDR3aa: CAQQGAGEWYEQYF
j_gene: TRBJ1-1; v_gene: TRBV6-1; CDR3aa: CASSERWDSLSEAFF
j_gene: TRBJ1-2; v_gene: TRBV9; CDR3aa: CASSVGTGGTGDGYTF
j_gene: TRBJ1-1; v_gene: TRBV6-1; CDR3aa: CASSERETTKAFF
j_gene: TRBJ1-1; v_gene: TRBV7-9; CDR3aa: CASIGGQNTEAFF
j_gene: TRBJ2-7; v_gene: TRBV5-1; CDR3aa: CASSLTGNYEQYF
j_gene: TRBJ2-1; v_gene: TRBV5-1; CDR3aa: CASRAGSDEQFF
j_gene: TRBJ2-1; v_gene: TRBV7-9; CDR3aa: CASSVWTSGRIGNEQFF
j_gene: TRBJ2-1; v_gene: TRBV2; CDR3aa: CASRLTGGILSSYNEQFF
j_gene: TRBJ2-1; v_gene: TRBV7-2; CDR3aa: CASSLARSNEQFF
j_gene: TRBJ1-1; v_gene: TRBV9; CDR3aa: CASSVGDRGSTEAFF
j_gene: TRBJ2-3; v_gene: TRBV19; CDR3aa: CASSTQSGPTDTQYF
j_gene: TRBJ2-3; v_gene: TRBV30; CDR3aa: CAWSLRGRSPDTQYF
j_gene: TRBJ1-3; v_gene: TRBV6-1; CDR3aa: CASSERGDSGNTIYF
j_gene: TRBJ2-2; v_gene: TRBV27; CDR3aa: CASTPVGTGRNTGELFF
j_gene: TRBJ1-1; v_gene: TRBV27; CDR3aa: CASSLAGGTEAFF
j_gene: TRBJ1-3; v_gene: TRBV19; CDR3aa: CASSIGQGAGNTIYF
j_gene: .; v_gene: TRBV6-1; CDR3aa: CASSELAGAQQFF
j_gene: TRBJ2-7; v_gene: TRBV11-2; CDR3aa: CASSLAGLLNSYEQYF
j_gene: TRBJ2-1; v_gene: TRBV5-1; CDR3aa: CASSLWRGADNEQFF
j_gene: TRBJ2-2; v_gene: TRBV2; CDR3aa: CASSPGDSNTGELFF
j_gene: TRBJ2-7; v_gene: TRBV27; CDR3aa: CASSSDLAVSYEQYF
j_gene: TRBJ2-1; v_gene: TRBV19; CDR3aa: CASSLDLQGHNEQFF
j_gene: TRBJ1-2; v_gene: TRBV11-2; CDR3aa: CASSPTMTGAMFGYTF
j_gene: TRBJ1-3; v_gene: TRBV6-5; CDR3aa: CASSYSGRRGNTIYF
j_gene: TRBJ1-1; v_gene: TRBV7-9; CDR3aa: CASTSGDTEAFF
j_gene: TRBJ2-2; v_gene: TRBV7-9; CDR3aa: CASSFGGRRFGRTGELFF
j_gene: TRBJ1-2; v_gene: TRBV27; CDR3aa: CASSPLGFWDRVVDGYTF
j_gene: TRBJ1-2; v_gene: TRBV27; CDR3aa: CASSPREGGYGYTF
j_gene: TRBJ2-2; v_gene: TRBV6-6; CDR3aa: CASRPGGRMAGELFF
j_gene: TRBJ2-2; v_gene: TRBV29-1; CDR3aa: CSVEVGQVGTGELFF
j_gene: TRBJ2-2; v_gene: TRBV7-2; CDR3aa: CASSLYAISTGELFF
j_gene: TRBJ2-1; v_gene: TRBV7-9; CDR3aa: CASSLELAGGPRNEQFF
j_gene: TRBJ1-1; v_gene: TRBV29-1; CDR3aa: CSVETGQGHTEAFF
j_gene: TRBJ2-5; v_gene: TRBV11-2; CDR3aa: CASSLGDRGGETQYF
j_gene: TRBJ1-3; v_gene: TRBV27; CDR3aa: CASSLREGPGNTIYF
j_gene: TRBJ2-7; v_gene: TRBV10-3; CDR3aa: CATAGQQNYEQYF
j_gene: TRBJ2-3; v_gene: TRBV19; CDR3aa: CASSSWGGLTDTQYF
j_gene: TRBJ1-2; v_gene: TRBV5-1; CDR3aa: CASSSDRGYGYTF
j_gene: TRBJ2-7; v_gene: TRBV18; CDR3aa: CASSLSSYEQYF
j_gene: TRBJ2-2; v_gene: TRBV15; CDR3aa: CATSGPANTGELFF